Listed below are T cell receptor beta chains from one sample, sequenced in a study of T cells after posttransplantation cyclophosphamide. This table comes from immunoSEQ multiplex PCR, and its TCRdb copy is limited to in-frame clones, with some not included. The sample contains about 46,000 clones, about 91% of which appear only once. The sequencing input was PBMCs. All receptors come from a woman aged 45-60 years in good health and a related stem cell transplant donor. CDR3s leave out the opening cysteine and the closing phenylalanine or tryptophan.

v_call	j_call	cdr3_aa
TRBV7-9	TRBJ2-7	ASSSADTALEQY
TRBV6-1	TRBJ1-1	ASSEPKNTEAF
TRBV28	TRBJ1-2	AWGGLHGYT
TRBV11-3	TRBJ1-5	ASSLVRTGHSNSNQPQH
TRBV5-1	TRBJ1-4	ASSQGIQGEKLF
TRBV10-1	TRBJ1-1	ASSGTGGVDTEAF
TRBV6-6	TRBJ1-4	ASSYDSTGGEKLF
TRBV30	TRBJ1-5	AWDRGGNQPQH
TRBV5-6	TRBJ1-2	ASSQHTGGASGYT
TRBV6-1	TRBJ2-7	ASSEAWDNYEQY
TRBV5-6	TRBJ2-1	ASSLAGIAGNDEQF
TRBV6-1	TRBJ2-7	ASSGQGDGYEQY
TRBV10-3	TRBJ2-5	AILVQETQY
TRBV19	TRBJ2-7	ASSPASASDYEQY
TRBV4-1	TRBJ1-6	ASSQDLNSPLH
TRBV4-1	TRBJ2-7	ASSRQGTYEQY
TRBV27	TRBJ2-3	ASSLHTPPGLGNTDTQY
TRBV5-1	TRBJ2-5	ASSPAGRETQY
TRBV5-1	TRBJ1-1	ASSLAGNTEAF
TRBV6-1	TRBJ1-2	ASIWVQSEDGYT
TRBV19	TRBJ1-1	ASSASSGTEAF
TRBV7-8	TRBJ1-2	ASSLAGGANYGYT
TRBV18	TRBJ1-6	ASSPDRYNSPLH
TRBV10-2	TRBJ2-7	ASSERTGSYEQY
TRBV6-6	TRBJ2-7	ASSYSGLPGSYEQY
TRBV7-6	TRBJ2-5	ASSSTQQETQY
TRBV19	TRBJ1-5	ASNSDPHQPQH
TRBV5-1	TRBJ2-3	ASSFASGGLVDTQY
TRBV10-1	TRBJ2-7	ASSAEGEQY
TRBV2	TRBJ2-3	ASRDRLTDTQY
TRBV4-2	TRBJ2-2	ASSQSPAGVNTGELF
TRBV14	TRBJ1-2	ASSQRTGGDGYT
TRBV10-3	TRBJ2-7	AIGPGLAGVYEQY
TRBV6-1	TRBJ2-7	ASSGSSGGSYEQY
TRBV5-1	TRBJ1-4	ASSLQTGASEKLF
TRBV10-3	TRBJ2-2	AISTDRAGGELF
TRBV14	TRBJ2-7	ASSHAYRGSYEQY
TRBV5-1	TRBJ2-5	ASRQGTQETQY
TRBV21-1	TRBJ1-5	ASIRQAGRNQPQH
TRBV5-1	TRBJ1-4	ASSLAWAGGHANEKLF
TRBV5-1	TRBJ2-5	ASSSPHITSSGNLRTQY
TRBV15	TRBJ2-3	ATSRDLPSVTDTQY
TRBV19	TRBJ2-1	ASFPSGTGNEQF
TRBV10-2	TRBJ2-1	ASSGGTRPIDEQF
TRBV5-4	TRBJ1-1	ASSLPGGGFGEAF
TRBV15	TRBJ2-3	ATSRGTSTDTQY
TRBV5-6	TRBJ2-5	ASSHWGNRETQY
TRBV29-1	TRBJ2-1	SGDRDNEQF
TRBV7-9	TRBJ1-6	ASSLNGHRNSPLH
TRBV4-1	TRBJ2-1	ASSHHLDRGYNEQF
TRBV2	TRBJ2-7	ASSPRQGARQEQY
TRBV6-5	TRBJ2-3	ASSYRQGVPDTQY
TRBV19	TRBJ1-1	ASSSRGNTEAF